The present T cell receptor beta chain was sequenced within a study of blood T cell repertoires in COVID-19. Overall study context: From T cells, B-cell-depleted T cells, or PBMCs came the material, which was cDNA or gDNA.

In the original workflow: Amplification of reference gene primers was used by the study to estimate nucleated cell counts. Generated by immunoSEQ multiplex PCR, the TCRdb table keeps only in-frame clones and is missing some. Clone size and the V and J calls come from that table; the DNA yielded D and trimming. This table holds 400,000 to 450,000 clones, about 88% found once. Germline trimming cut 0 bases from V and 4 bases from J; bases unmatched to any gene: 5. The CDR3 is 16 amino acids. Germline CDR1 MNHEY, CDR2 SVGEGT. Followed longitudinally, the Seattle patients had been enrolled during active infection.

The sequence derives from a middle-aged woman with COVID-19, enrolled during active disease. V and J are TRBV6-2 or TRBV6-3 and TRBJ2-2; 7 bases map to TRBD2. Sequencing was carried out using peripheral blood. The CDR3 nucleotides are TGTGCCAGCAGTTACTCATGGGGCGGGGGCACCGGGGAGCTGTTTTTT. The encoded protein is CASSYSWGGGTGELFF.